This T cell receptor (beta chain) is from a study of blood T cell repertoires in COVID-19. The overall study: Whether acute or convalescent, the COVID-19 samples came from the United States, Italy and Spain. Sources were T cells, B-cell-depleted T cells, or PBMCs; the material itself was cDNA or gDNA.

Authors' processing steps: Amplifying reference gene primers gave estimates of nucleated cell counts. Only in-frame clones appear in the TCRdb table, and some are missing; sequencing was by immunoSEQ multiplex PCR. That table is the source of V, J and clone size, and D and trimming were worked out from the DNA. The profile shows approximately 110,000 clones, around 85% of them singletons. This clone has only one observation. The V end was cut by 1 base, the J end by 4 bases, with 4 bases between. The CDR3 covers 12 residues. Sequencing was performed on peripheral blood. The TCR was taken from a woman aged 55-70 years with COVID-19, enrolled during active disease. The J gene is TRBJ1-1, the V gene TRBV12-3 or TRBV12-4; D remains ambiguous. CDR3 protein: CASSLGATEAFF. The CDR3 DNA reads TGTGCCAGCAGTTTAGGGGCCACTGAAGCTTTCTTT.